This T cell receptor beta chain originates from a study of cytomegalovirus exposure and HLA in healthy donors. General study findings and limits: Per published reports, the classifier diagnosed cytomegalovirus status with high specificity and sensitivity.

PCR was performed using 60 Vbeta and 13 Jbeta primers. Method: immunoSEQ multiplex PCR; TCRdb's copy keeps in-frame clones and lacks some. The top ten clones hold less than 15% of a sample with 96,000 or so clones, about 70% of them seen once. As concerns this clone: Its antigen is not identified.

Material for sequencing was PBMCs. The clonotype was recovered from an older woman in good health and CMV-seropositive.

CDR3 region: CASRSGQIGNQPQHF. The CDR3 nucleotides read TGTGCCAGCAGGTCTGGACAGATTGGCAATCAGCCCCAGCATTTT. V is TRBV28 and J is TRBJ1-5, with D possibly TRBD1 on 6 matching bases. CDR3 length: 15 amino acids. With 6 bases removed from V and 2 bases from J, the gap between germline ends came to 14 bases. Per the germline V gene, CDR1 is MDHEN and CDR2 is SYDVKM.